Included here is one TCR beta chain sequence, with context. The CDR3 has 14 residues. Germline assignment: CDR1 SGHRS and CDR2 YFSETQ. V lost 4 bases to trimming and J lost 7 bases; unmatched junction nucleotides: 5. Authors' processing steps: By means of reference gene primer amplification, nucleated cell counts were estimated. The assay was immunoSEQ multiplex PCR, and TCRdb's table has in-frame clones only and misses some. From that table come the V and J calls and clone size; the DNA was used to work out D and trimming. The sample shows about 40,000 clones, approximately 90% of them seen only once. The source of the sample is a study of blood T cell repertoires in COVID-19. Study context: COVID-19 samples from acute and convalescent phases originated in the United States, Italy and Spain. T cells, B-cell-depleted T cells, or PBMCs supplied cDNA or gDNA.

This clonotype was obtained from a human donor in a cohort sampled during active COVID-19. Source material: peripheral blood. The rearrangement joins TRBV5-1 to TRBJ1-4, with 9 bases aligning to TRBD1. In DNA form, the CDR3 reads TGCGCCAGCAGCCCCGGACAGGGGAGTGAAAAACTGTTTTTT. Protein sequence: CASSPGQGSEKLFF.